What follows are 10 T cell receptor beta chains derived from one specimen sequenced in a study of blood T cell repertoires in COVID-19. Only in-frame clones appear in the TCRdb table, and some are missing; sequencing was by immunoSEQ multiplex PCR. This table holds 400,000 to 500,000 clones, nearly 90% found once. Sequencing was done on a sample of PBMCs or T cells enriched from blood (not recorded which). The receptor set was obtained from a woman between 18 and 29 years old who had been exposed to COVID-19.

The V call is TRBV7-9, the J call TRBJ1-4, with 7 positions matching TRBD1. The CDR3 covers 14 residues. Trimming at V came to 4 bases and at J to 4 bases, leaving 3 bases not matched to a gene. In germline, CDR1 is SEHNR, CDR2 FQNEAQ (reference sequence). CDR3 nucleotides: TGTGCCAGCAGCTGGGGACAGAATAATGAAAAACTGTTTTTT. It translates to CASSWGQNNEKLFF.

The CDR3 here is CASSGRVGKGSYEQYF. The CDR3 DNA reads as TGTGCCAGCAGTGGGAGGGTAGGAAAGGGCTCCTACGAGCAGTACTTC. This rearrangement joins TRBV25-1 to TRBJ2-7; D is perhaps TRBD2 (6 bases). The CDR3 loop spans 16 amino acids. Germline V gives CDR1 MGHDK, CDR2 SYGVNS. Trimming left V 4 bases short and J 0 bases short, with 16 bases between.

The chain links TRBV4-2 to TRBJ2-1, with 11 bases matching TRBD2. Trimming took 0 bases from V and 4 from J; bases not matched to a gene: 11. This CDR3 has 19 amino acids. The V gene's germline CDR1 is LGHNA and CDR2 YNFKEQ. In DNA, the CDR3 is TGTGCCAGCAGCCAAGAGAGTCCTAGCGGGAGGCCCGTTTACAATGAGCAGTTCTTC. This gives the protein CASSQESPSGRPVYNEQFF.

This rearrangement joins TRBV7-9 to TRBJ1-5, with D perhaps TRBD1 (5 bases). From germline, CDR1 is SEHNR and CDR2 FQNEAQ (reference sequence). The CDR3 spans 19 residues. The V and J ends lost 7 bases and 2 bases respectively, with 27 bases between them. The CDR3 DNA reads TGTGCCAGCACACAGACCGGGACTAAGGGGATTATTGGCAATCAGCCCCAGCATTTT. It yields the protein CASTQTGTKGIIGNQPQHF.

The chain joins TRBV5-5 to TRBJ1-6, with 7 bases that match TRBD1. V lost 0 bases to trimming and J lost 10 bases; unmatched junction nucleotides: 4. This CDR3 comprises 14 residues. Germline lookup yields CDR1 SGHKS and CDR2 YYEKEE (reference sequence). The CDR3 DNA is TGTGCCAGCAGCTTGGAACAGGGACAGTCACCCCTCCACTTT. Amino acids: CASSLEQGQSPLHF. Supplemented by reference TRBV5-5 and TRBJ1-6, the full variable domain reads DAGVTQSPTHLIKTRGQQVTLRCSPISGHKSVSWYQQVLGQGPQFIFQYYEKEERGRGNFPDRFSARQFPNYSSELNVNALLLGDSALYLCASSLEQGQSPLHFGNGTRLTVT.

This chain joins TRBV29-1 and TRBJ1-1, with D possibly TRBD1 on 6 matching bases. This CDR3 spans 12 amino acids. Germline CDR1 and CDR2: SQVTM and ANQGSEA. The V end was cut by 7 bases, the J end by 5 bases, with 14 bases between. CDR3 nucleotide sequence: TGCAGCGGGATGAGGGGGGGGACTGAAGCTTTCTTT. It specifies CSGMRGGTEAFF.

This chain links TRBV7-8 with TRBJ1-2, with unresolved D. The V gene lost 3 bases and the J gene lost 8 bases, with 16 bases spanning the gap. The CDR3 runs to 14 residues. CDR1 and CDR2 from the germline V gene are SGHVS and FQNEAQ. CDR3 bases: TGTGCCAGCAGCTTCGACGGAGCAACATGGGGCTACACCTTC. Encoded protein: CASSFDGATWGYTF.

V and J are TRBV7-9 and TRBJ2-5, with D maybe TRBD2 (5 bases). The CDR3 has 15 amino acids. The V end was cut by 3 bases, the J end by 5 bases, with 16 bases between. Germline CDR1 SEHNR, CDR2 FQNEAQ (reference sequence). The CDR3 region has the DNA TGTGCCAGCAGCTTTTGGGGAGATCAGTGGGAGACCCAGTACTTC. This codes for CASSFWGDQWETQYF. Together with reference TRBV7-9 and TRBJ2-5, the CDR3 gives the full variable domain: DTGVSQNPRHKITKRGQNVTFRCDPISEHNRLYWYRQTLGQGPEFLTYFQNEAQLEKSRLLSDRFSAERPKGSFSTLEIQRTEQGDSAMYLCASSFWGDQWETQYFGPGTRLLVL.

The chain uses TRBV10-3 and TRBJ1-6; D is perhaps TRBD1 (5 bases). This CDR3 region has 14 residues. Looked up from germline, CDR1 is ENHRY and CDR2 is SYGVKD. V lost 6 bases and J lost 10, with 16 bases in between. The CDR3 nucleotides are TGTGCCATCAGACGGTTGCAGGGCGGATCACCCCTCCACTTT. Protein product: CAIRRLQGGSPLHF.

The gene calls are TRBV5-1 and TRBJ2-1; D unresolved. The CDR3 consists of 14 residues. Per the germline V gene, CDR1 is SGHRS and CDR2 is YFSETQ. V was pared by 1 base and J by 3 bases, with 8 bases between. CDR3 region: CASSLTLVYNEQFF. In DNA, the CDR3 is TGCGCCAGCAGCTTGACCCTAGTCTACAATGAGCAGTTCTTC.